The 21 T cell receptor beta chains reported below all come from one sample, sequenced in a study of shared clonotypes between healthy human individuals. Selected positively for CCR7 and CD45RO-negative, naive CD8 cells excluded terminally differentiated effector memory CD45RA+ cells. This table comes from immunoSEQ multiplex PCR, and its TCRdb copy is limited to in-frame clones, with some not included. Of roughly 2,000,000 clones listed, roughly 95% are singletons. Sequencing was done on a sample of naive CD8+ T cells sorted from blood. The receptors come from a man between 18 and 29 years old in good health.

This chain connects TRBV11-3 to TRBJ2-3; D is possibly TRBD1 or TRBD2 (5 bases each). This CDR3 has 13 amino acids. Germline V gene lookup returns CDR1 SGHNT and CDR2 YENEEA. The V and J ends lost 5 bases and 2 bases respectively, with 8 bases between them. The CDR3 DNA sequence: TGTGCCAGCAGCGTCGGGACCACAGATACGCAGTATTTT. This gives the protein CASSVGTTDTQYF.

J is TRBJ1-2 and V is TRBV27; tentative D call: TRBD1 (5 bases). From germline, CDR1 is MNHEY and CDR2 SMNVEV (reference sequence). Trimming cost V 3 bases and J 3 bases, with 8 bases left between them. The CDR3 has 13 amino acids. The CDR3 region has the DNA TGTGCCAGCAGTTTGGGGGTGGACTATGGCTACACCTTC. This encodes CASSLGVDYGYTF.

The chain joins TRBV7-9 to TRBJ1-5, with TRBD1 matching 9 bases. Germline V CDR1 and CDR2: SEHNR, FQNEAQ (reference sequence). V was clipped by 0 bases and J by 1 base; unmatched bases: 7. The CDR3 runs to 18 residues. As DNA, the CDR3 is TGTGCCAGCAGCTTAGCGACAGGGGGGGGAGACAGCAATCAGCCCCAGCATTTT. Translated, it gives CASSLATGGGDSNQPQHF.

The CDR3 here is CASSGTKGGYEQYF. CDR3 DNA: TGTGCCAGCAGTGGGACGAAAGGGGGCTACGAGCAGTACTTC. This sequence joins TRBV27 and TRBJ2-7, with a tentative D call TRBD1 (6 bases). This CDR3 spans 14 amino acids. Deletions cut 5 bases from V and 3 bases from J, with 14 bases between. The germline CDR1 and CDR2 sequences are MNHEY and SMNVEV (reference sequence).

This chain connects TRBV27 to TRBJ2-2, with D possibly matching TRBD2 (5 bases). The germline V and J ends were trimmed by 10 bases and 2 bases, with 11 bases remaining between them. CDR1 is MNHEY and CDR2 is SMNVEV in the germline V gene (reference sequence). The CDR3 is made up of 13 amino acids. The CDR3 coding sequence is TGTGCCACGGGATATGGCAACACCGGGGAGCTGTTTTTT. It specifies CATGYGNTGELFF.

This chain uses TRBV30 with TRBJ2-3, with D possibly TRBD2 on 5 matching bases. The V end lost 0 bases, the J end lost 6 bases, and 13 bases lay between the germline ends. CDR1 GTSNPN and CDR2 SVGIG come from the germline V gene (reference sequence). The CDR3 is 14 amino acids. Here the CDR3 DNA reads TGTGCCTGGAGTGTGTATGGGGTAGCGGATACGCAGTATTTT. Encoded protein: CAWSVYGVADTQYF. The full variable domain, completed using reference TRBV30 and TRBJ2-3, is SQTIHQWPATLVQPVGSPLSLECTVEGTSNPNLYWYRQAAGRGLQLLFYSVGIGQISSEVPQNLSASRPQDRQFILSSKKLLLSDSGFYLCAWSVYGVADTQYFGPGTRLTVL.

CDR3 region: CASSWTGAYEQYF. The CDR3 region has the DNA TGTGCCAGCAGCTGGACAGGAGCCTACGAGCAGTACTTC. The V gene is TRBV5-6, the J gene TRBJ2-7, with 7 nucleotides matching TRBD1. Germline assignment: CDR1 SGHDT and CDR2 YYEEEE. CDR3 length equals 13 residues. The ends lost 3 bases at V and 2 bases at J; junction bases unmatched: 2.

CDR3 nucleotide sequence: TGTGCCAGCAGTTACGGACAGACCCACTACGAGCAGTACTTC. Amino acids: CASSYGQTHYEQYF. The chain recombines TRBV6-5 with TRBJ2-7; D may be TRBD1 (6 bases). From germline, CDR1 is MNHEY and CDR2 SVGAGI. The CDR3 totals 14 residues. V was pared by 2 bases and J by 3 bases, with 11 bases between.

Notes on this clone: The sample has other DNA sequences that encode this CDR3 too. This chain uses TRBV10-2 with TRBJ1-1; unclear D gene. Germline CDR1 WSHSY, CDR2 SAAADI. Trimming shortened V by 8 bases and J by 4 bases, and 17 bases separated the two germline ends. CDR3 size: 14 residues. In DNA, the CDR3 is TGCGCCAGCTCTGACCCGGGGTCTGGCACTGAAGCTTTCTTT. Amino acid sequence: CASSDPGSGTEAFF.

CDR3 amino acids: CASSEKGGHEQYF. The CDR3 nucleotides are TGTGCCAGCAGCGAAAAGGGGGGCCACGAGCAGTACTTC. The genes are TRBV2 and TRBJ2-7; D possibly uses TRBD1 or TRBD2 (6 bases each). The CDR3 is 13 amino acids. The germline V gene encodes CDR1 SNHLY and CDR2 FYNNEI. V lost 6 bases to trimming and J lost 5 bases, with 14 bases between them.

The V call is TRBV9, the J call TRBJ1-1; no clear D. The CDR3 contains 13 residues. Germline-derived CDR1 and CDR2 are SGDLS and YYNGEE. V lost 0 bases, J lost 3 bases, and 6 bases lay in between. CDR3 coding DNA: TGTGCCAGCAGCGTAGGGATGGACACTGAAGCTTTCTTT. Translated: CASSVGMDTEAFF.

This chain joins TRBV7-9 and TRBJ1-4, with 8 nucleotides matching TRBD1. The V gene's germline CDR1 is SEHNR and CDR2 FQNEAQ (reference sequence). The trim removed 3 bases at V and 7 bases at J, leaving 4 bases unmatched. This CDR3 has 14 residues. CDR3 in amino acids: CASSLSGGGEKLFF. The CDR3 DNA sequence: TGTGCCAGCAGCTTGTCAGGGGGCGGTGAAAAACTGTTTTTT.

The rearrangement links TRBV11-2 to TRBJ2-5, with 12 bases matching TRBD2. The length of the CDR3 is 15 residues. Trimming took 5 bases from V and 4 from J; bases not matched to a gene: 5. The germline V gene has CDR1 SGHAT and CDR2 FQNNGV. CDR3 DNA: TGTGCCAGCAGCACCACGACTAGCGGGAGAGAGACCCAGTACTTC. Its protein product is CASSTTTSGRETQYF.

In DNA, the CDR3 is TGTGCCAGCAGTTTAGGGTTTGGTACTGAAGCTTTCTTT. Translated: CASSLGFGTEAFF. This chain uses TRBV28 with TRBJ1-1; no definite D call. Per germline, CDR1 MDHEN and CDR2 SYDVKM. V lost 2 bases and J lost 5, with 9 bases in between. The CDR3 totals 13 residues.

The V call is TRBV5-1, the J call TRBJ1-3; D is unresolved. The V and J ends lost 0 bases and 2 bases respectively, with 9 bases between them. Per germline, CDR1 SGHRS and CDR2 YFSETQ. CDR3 length: 15 amino acids. The CDR3 loop reads CASSLGRETGNTIYF. For the CDR3, the DNA is TGCGCCAGCAGCTTGGGAAGGGAAACTGGAAACACCATATATTTT.

The rearrangement joins TRBV11-2 to TRBJ2-1, with 8 bases matching TRBD2. The trim removed 0 bases at V and 4 bases at J, leaving 5 bases unmatched. This CDR3 contains 16 residues. Looked up from germline, CDR1 is SGHAT and CDR2 is FQNNGV. CDR3 sequence reads: CASSLDVSGGYNEQFF. CDR3 nucleotide sequence: TGTGCCAGCAGCTTAGATGTAAGCGGGGGATACAATGAGCAGTTCTTC.

The chain recombines TRBV18 with TRBJ2-7; TRBD1 matches at 7 bases. The CDR3 is made up of 14 amino acids. CDR1 is KGHSH, CDR2 LQKENI, per germline. With V trimmed by 2 bases and J by 3 bases, 4 bases remained unmatched. CDR3 sequence reads: CASSPDREYYEQYF. The CDR3, as DNA: TGTGCCAGCTCACCAGACAGGGAGTACTACGAGCAGTACTTC.

The chain employs TRBV5-6 and TRBJ2-7; tentative D call: TRBD2 (6 bases). There are 13 residues in the CDR3. The germline V gene has CDR1 SGHDT and CDR2 YYEEEE. V lost 7 bases, J lost 6 bases, and 17 bases lay in between. This CDR3 reads CASRWGGAFEQYF. In DNA form, the CDR3 reads TGTGCCAGCCGATGGGGAGGAGCGTTCGAGCAGTACTTC.

For this clone: In the same sample, other DNA sequences code for this CDR3. J is TRBJ1-4 and V is TRBV6-5; possibly TRBD1 for D (5 bases). The V gene lost 2 bases and the J gene lost 8 bases, with 6 bases spanning the gap. There are 12 residues in the CDR3. The germline V gene has CDR1 MNHEY and CDR2 SVGAGI. CDR3 protein: CASSYGGEKLFF. For the CDR3, the DNA is TGTGCCAGCAGTTACGGGGGGGAAAAACTGTTTTTT.

The chain couples TRBV5-4 to TRBJ1-4; a weak D match, TRBD1 (6 bases). This CDR3 has 12 residues. In germline, CDR1 is SGHNT, CDR2 YYREEE (reference sequence). Deletions cut 3 bases from V and 8 bases from J, with 8 bases between. CDR3 amino acids: CASSSGQEKLFF. Here the CDR3 DNA reads TGTGCCAGCAGCTCCGGACAGGAAAAACTGTTTTTT.

In this sample, this clone turned up a few times. The chain uses TRBV21-1 and TRBJ2-1; TRBD2, the D gene given by the table, was not confirmed from the DNA. TRBV21-1 is labeled a pseudogene. The CDR3 is 14 residues long. Here the CDR3 DNA reads TGTGCCAGCCTCTGGGAGGCCCCCTACAATGAGCAGTTCTTC. Encoded protein: CASLWEAPYNEQFF.